The 18 T cell receptor beta chains given below trace back to one sample, sequenced in a study of blood T cell repertoires in COVID-19. This table comes from immunoSEQ multiplex PCR, and its TCRdb copy is limited to in-frame clones, with some not included. The table includes 40,000 to 50,000 clones, about 85% detected once. Sequenced input: peripheral blood. The receptor set was obtained from a man between 60 and 75 years old with acute or convalescent COVID-19.

The V and J genes are TRBV18 and TRBJ1-6; 9 nucleotides align to TRBD1. Looked up from germline, CDR1 is KGHSH and CDR2 is LQKENI. CDR3 length: 15 amino acids. J lost 7 bases, V lost 3 bases, and 4 bases had no gene match. CDR3 sequence (DNA): TGTGCCAGCTCACCTGGGACAGGGCGAAATTCACCCCTCCACTTT. This translates into CASSPGTGRNSPLHF.

V is TRBV5-1 and J is TRBJ2-7; TRBD1 matches 9 bases. The J segment lost 3 bases and the V segment lost 3 bases, leaving 7 bases of the junction unmatched. The germline CDR1 and CDR2 sequences are SGHRS and YFSETQ. The CDR3 covers 15 residues. CDR3 loop: CASSSMTGGNYEQYF. The CDR3 DNA follows: TGCGCCAGCAGCTCAATGACAGGGGGAAACTACGAGCAGTACTTC.

This chain links TRBV6-9 with TRBJ1-1, with D unresolved. This CDR3 is built from 12 residues. The germline V gene has CDR1 MNHGY and CDR2 SVAAGI. Trimming pared 5 bases from V and 4 bases from J, leaving 8 bases between. The CDR3 DNA follows: TGTGCCAGCAGTCACAGCTTCACTGAAGCTTTCTTT. This gives the protein CASSHSFTEAFF.

Only one count was recorded for this clone. The CDR3 coding sequence is TGCAGCGTTGAAGAGTCCACCGTCAGCGGCTCTAACTATGGCTACACCTTC. Amino acids: CSVEESTVSGSNYGYTF. The chain is built from TRBV29-1 and TRBJ1-2; the D is unclear. The germline V and J ends were trimmed by 0 bases and 0 bases, with 17 bases remaining between them. The germline CDR1 and CDR2 sequences are SQVTM and ANQGSEA. This CDR3 contains 17 residues.

The chain carries TRBV9 and TRBJ1-1; possible D gene TRBD1, 6 bases. The germline V gene encodes CDR1 SGDLS and CDR2 YYNGEE. The CDR3 runs to 13 residues. V lost 2 bases and J 1 base, leaving 6 bases between the germline ends. CDR3 residues: CASSVDRNTEAFF. CDR3 sequence (DNA): TGTGCCAGCAGCGTGGACAGGAACACTGAAGCTTTCTTT. Full variable domain (missing parts from reference TRBV9 and TRBJ1-1): DSGVTQTPKHLITATGQRVTLRCSPRSGDLSVYWYQQSLDQGLQFLIQYYNGEERAKGNILERFSAQQFPDLHSELNLSSLELGDSALYFCASSVDRNTEAFFGQGTRLTVV.

The chain employs TRBV2 and TRBJ2-7; D remains unclear. Germline CDR1 SNHLY, CDR2 FYNNEI. V was clipped by 5 bases and J by 0 bases, with 2 bases between them. CDR3 length: 11 residues. The CDR3 DNA reads TGTGCCAGCAGTTACTCCTACGAGCAGTACTTC. Translated: CASSYSYEQYF.

CDR3 in amino acids: CASSFLDRNYGYTF. The CDR3 coding sequence is TGTGCCAGCAGCTTTTTGGACAGGAACTATGGCTACACCTTC. The rearrangement joins TRBV7-2 to TRBJ1-2; TRBD1 matches 7 bases. CDR1 is SGHTA, CDR2 FQGNSA, per germline. This CDR3 has 14 amino acids. Trimming at V came to 3 bases and at J to 2 bases, leaving 3 bases not matched to a gene.

This chain connects TRBV24-1 to TRBJ2-3, with D possibly being TRBD2 (5 bases). This CDR3 contains 13 residues. The germline V gene encodes CDR1 KGHDR and CDR2 SFDVKD. The ends were cut back, 1 base at V and 6 bases at J, with 7 bases in the middle. CDR3 DNA: TGTGCCACCAGTGATTTTCGAGGGGATACGCAGTATTTT. Amino acid sequence: CATSDFRGDTQYF.

The gene calls are TRBV19 and TRBJ1-1; 9 bases align to TRBD1. The CDR3 length is 17 residues. CDR1 LNHDA and CDR2 SQIVND come from the germline V gene (reference sequence). V dropped 7 bases and J dropped 0; count of bases not matched to a gene: 12. The CDR3 bases are TGTGCCAGTACCTGGGACAGGGCCTCTAGCATGAACACTGAAGCTTTCTTT. Translated: CASTWDRASSMNTEAFF.

Only one count was recorded for this clone. The chain employs TRBV7-2 and TRBJ2-7, with TRBD2 as a possible D gene (7 bases). Trimming pared 4 bases from V and 5 bases from J, leaving 15 bases between. This CDR3 comprises 14 residues. CDR1 and CDR2 (germline): SGHTA, FQGNSA. The CDR3 here is CASSSRTGGNEQYF. The CDR3 nucleotides read TGTGCCAGCAGCTCGCGCACGGGGGGCAACGAGCAGTACTTC. The full variable domain, with the rest looked up from reference TRBV7-2 and TRBJ2-7, is GAGVSQSPSNKVTEKGKDVELRCDPISGHTALYWYRQSLGQGLEFLIYFQGNSAPDKSGLPSDRFSAERTGGSVSTLTIQRTQQEDSAVYLCASSSRTGGNEQYFGPGTRLTVT.

The rearrangement uses TRBV24-1 and TRBJ1-2, with 8 bases lining up with TRBD1. The junction had 1 base not matched to a gene; V was cut back by 4 bases and J by 4 bases. CDR1 is KGHDR, CDR2 SFDVKD, per germline. CDR3 size: 13 residues. For the CDR3, the DNA is TGTGCCACCAGTGAGGGACAGGTCTATGGCTACACCTTC. Protein: CATSEGQVYGYTF.

V is TRBV6-5 and J is TRBJ2-1; 10 bases map to TRBD2. The CDR3 totals 15 residues. V shed 7 bases, J shed 4 bases, and the junction held 7 bases outside the gene matches. Per the germline V gene, CDR1 is MNHEY and CDR2 is SVGAGI. As DNA, the CDR3 is TGTGCCAGCAAACTACTAGCGGGGACTTACAATGAGCAGTTCTTC. It codes for CASKLLAGTYNEQFF.

This clone came up once. The V gene is TRBV18, the J gene TRBJ2-3; TRBD2 matches at 14 bases. The CDR3 loop spans 18 amino acids. Per germline, CDR1 KGHSH and CDR2 LQKENI. Trimming took 4 bases from V and 6 from J; bases not matched to a gene: 12. The CDR3 loop reads CASSLTSGGGSTPDTQYF. In DNA form, the CDR3 reads TGTGCCAGCTCACTGACTAGCGGGGGGGGTTCGACACCCGATACGCAGTATTTT.

This rearrangement joins TRBV7-5 to TRBJ1-6; the D call TRBD1 from the table was never checked on the DNA. TRBV7-5 counts as a pseudogene. This CDR3 region has 18 residues. The CDR3 sequence is CARSLSGSQGAHNSPLHF. Here the CDR3 DNA reads TGTGCCAGAAGCTTATCCGGATCGCAGGGGGCCCATAATTCACCCCTCCACTTT.

The CDR3 nucleotides read TGCAGTGCTAGTCGCGACAGGCTGTATCAGCCCCAGCATTTT. Translating gives CSASRDRLYQPQHF. V and J are TRBV20-1 and TRBJ1-5, with D possibly matching TRBD1 (6 bases). The V end was cut by 3 bases, the J end by 5 bases, with 14 bases between. Per germline, CDR1 DFQATT and CDR2 SNEGSKA (reference sequence). There are 14 residues in the CDR3.

The rearrangement links TRBV7-9 to TRBJ1-6, with a possible D match to TRBD1 (5 bases). Germline V gene sequence: CDR1 SEHNR, CDR2 FQNEAQ (reference sequence). The CDR3 covers 16 residues. The V end was cut by 5 bases, the J end by 3 bases, with 14 bases between. The DNA of the CDR3 is TGTGCCAGCAGCGATCCCGCGGGGGGCTATAATTCACCCCTCCACTTT. Translation gives CASSDPAGGYNSPLHF.

The chain joins TRBV5-5 to TRBJ1-2; no definite D call. CDR3 size: 11 residues. Per the germline V gene, CDR1 is SGHKS and CDR2 is YYEKEE (reference sequence). V was cut by 4 bases and J by 8 bases, with 9 bases left in between. In DNA form, the CDR3 reads TGTGCCAGCAGCCTAGAGGGAGGCTACACCTTC. Its protein is CASSLEGGYTF.

The J gene is TRBJ1-6, the V gene TRBV5-6, with 7 bases lining up with TRBD1. The CDR3 covers 15 residues. Germline V lookup: CDR1 SGHDT, CDR2 YYEEEE. V shed 0 bases and J 6 bases; nucleotides not matched to a gene: 3. The CDR3 sequence: CASSLEGARNSPLHF. The CDR3, as DNA: TGTGCCAGCAGCTTGGAGGGGGCGCGTAATTCACCCCTCCACTTT.